This T cell receptor (beta chain) derives from a study of OX40 agonist ivuxolimab in advanced cancers. This CDR3 region has 12 residues. Looked up from germline, CDR1 is ENHRY and CDR2 is SYGVKD. V was cut by 9 bases and J by 0 bases, with 8 bases left in between. The table came from immunoSEQ multiplex PCR; TCRdb's copy has only in-frame clones and leaves some out. The sample holds tens of thousands of clones; about 88% are singletons and the top ten take 34%. This clone turned up a few times. Here the sequenced sample was CD4+ or CD8+ T cells sorted from blood, taken in a trial of the OX40 agonist ivuxolimab. This TCR was recovered from an adult with an advanced solid tumor such as melanoma, head and neck, liver or kidney cancer. This rearrangement joins TRBV10-3 to TRBJ1-1; D is undetermined. DNA of the CDR3: TGTGCCATTAGGGAGGTGAACACTGAAGCTTTCTTT. Translation gives CAIREVNTEAFF.